Listed below are T cell receptor beta chains from one sample, sequenced in a study of T cell responses to AZD1222 COVID-19 vaccine. Libraries were prepared by immunoSEQ multiplex PCR; TCRdb keeps only in-frame clonotypes and omits some of them. The sample gives more than 70,000 clones, more than 85% of which show up once; around 30% is in the top ten. This material consisted of peripheral blood, taken 28 days after the second AZD1222 dose. The receptors stem from an adult who received the AZD1222 COVID-19 vaccine. CDR3s include the opening cysteine and the closing phenylalanine or tryptophan. The D gene is left open where the match is weak. Expanded clones are given a class, and other clones once, few, many or no size at all.

clone size,J gene,D gene,V gene,CDR3 protein,CDR3 DNA
NA,TRBJ2-1,NA,TRBV11-2,CASSPGTTSYNEQFF,TGTGCCAGCAGCCCCGGGACGACCTCCTACAATGAGCAGTTCTTC
once,TRBJ1-1,NA,TRBV5-1,CASRRDVMNTEAFF,TGCGCCAGCAGGCGGGACGTCATGAACACTGAAGCTTTCTTT
NA,TRBJ2-7,TRBD2,TRBV7-2,CASSFSATSGTYEQYF,TGTGCCAGCAGCTTTTCTGCTACTAGCGGGACCTACGAGCAGTACTTC
NA,TRBJ2-7,TRBD2,TRBV5-4,CASSPRGLAGDEQYF,TGTGCCAGCAGCCCAAGGGGACTAGCGGGAGACGAGCAGTACTTC
once,TRBJ1-3,TRBD1,TRBV7-6,CASSLRRQGSGNTIYF,TGTGCCAGCAGCTTAAGAAGACAGGGCTCTGGAAACACCATATATTTT
once,TRBJ2-3,TRBD2,TRBV19,CASSITSGLPTDTQYF,TGTGCCAGTAGTATTACTAGCGGCCTCCCGACAGATACGCAGTATTTT
NA,TRBJ1-4,NA,TRBV28,CASSLGGKEKLFF,TGTGCCAGCAGTCTAGGGGGAAAAGAAAAACTGTTTTTT
NA,TRBJ2-1,TRBD2,TRBV3-1/TRBV3-2,CASSLLGREYGGEQFF,TGTGCCAGCAGCCTACTTGGGCGGGAGTATGGGGGTGAGCAGTTCTTC
once,TRBJ2-1,NA,TRBV11-3,CASSLGKGEDNEQFF,TGTGCCAGCAGCTTAGGCAAGGGTGAAGACAATGAGCAGTTCTTC
NA,TRBJ1-1,TRBD1,TRBV10-3,CAIKDVTGGAQAFF,TGTGCCATCAAGGATGTCACAGGGGGTGCGCAAGCTTTCTTT
NA,TRBJ1-5,NA,TRBV19,CASSRWLNQPQHF,TGTGCCAGTAGTAGGTGGCTCAATCAGCCCCAGCATTTT
once,TRBJ2-7,TRBD2,TRBV7-2,CASSLGLAAYEQYF,TGTGCCAGCAGCTTAGGACTAGCGGCCTACGAGCAGTACTTC
NA,TRBJ2-5,NA,TRBV20-1,CSASRTVNQETQYF,TGCAGTGCTAGTAGGACAGTAAACCAAGAGACCCAGTACTTC
NA,TRBJ2-1,NA,TRBV28,CASQGNGAEQFF,TGTGCCAGCCAGGGGAACGGGGCTGAGCAGTTCTTC
NA,TRBJ2-3,NA,TRBV27,CASRSFGGPTDTQYF,TGTGCCAGCAGGAGCTTCGGGGGGCCGACAGATACGCAGTATTTT
NA,TRBJ1-6,NA,TRBV20-1,CSARLYSPLHF,TGCAGTGCTAGGCTCTATTCACCCCTCCACTTT
NA,TRBJ2-1,TRBD1,TRBV25-1,CASRAGTGFGEQFF,TGTGCCAGCAGAGCCGGGACAGGGTTTGGTGAGCAGTTCTTC
NA,TRBJ1-3,NA,TRBV29-1,CSVAEGTGNTIYF,TGCAGCGTTGCGGAAGGGACCGGAAACACCATATATTTT
NA,TRBJ2-7,NA,TRBV7-9,CASTPVGYEQYF,TGTGCCAGCACCCCCGTGGGGTACGAGCAGTACTTC
NA,TRBJ1-1,NA,TRBV30,CAWLRTSGNSTEAFF,TGTGCCTGGCTTAGGACGTCAGGGAACTCCACTGAAGCTTTCTTT
NA,TRBJ1-2,TRBD1,TRBV15,CATSRDEGAYGYTF,TGTGCCACCAGCAGAGACGAGGGGGCGTATGGCTACACCTTC
NA,TRBJ2-7,NA,TRBV28,CASSSFPSGLYEQYF,TGTGCCAGCAGCAGTTTCCCCTCTGGTCTTTACGAGCAGTACTTC
NA,TRBJ1-2,TRBD1,TRBV2,CASSEGGQGFYGYTF,TGTGCCAGCAGTGAAGGGGGACAGGGTTTCTATGGCTACACCTTC
NA,TRBJ2-5,TRBD1,TRBV10-1,CASSESQGVRDQETQYF,TGCGCCAGCAGTGAGTCGCAGGGGGTTAGGGATCAAGAGACCCAGTACTTC
few,TRBJ1-4,NA,TRBV4-2,CASSQEGGQSEKLFF,TGTGCCAGCAGCCAAGAGGGGGGGCAAAGTGAAAAACTGTTTTTT
NA,TRBJ1-5,NA,TRBV30,CAWSWQGGSNQPQHF,TGTGCCTGGAGTTGGCAGGGAGGGAGCAATCAGCCCCAGCATTTT
NA,TRBJ1-4,TRBD1,TRBV5-6,CASRRTGDSIEKLFF,TGTGCCAGCAGACGAACAGGGGACTCTATCGAAAAACTGTTTTTT
NA,TRBJ2-1,NA,TRBV29-1,CSVPRPSYNEQFF,TGCAGCGTCCCGCGCCCCTCCTACAATGAGCAGTTCTTC
NA,TRBJ1-4,TRBD1,TRBV27,CASSLYRGGGKLFF,TGTGCCAGCAGTTTATACAGGGGAGGCGGAAAACTGTTTTTT
NA,TRBJ2-2,NA,TRBV6-5,CATRTPGVNTGELFF,TGTGCCACCAGGACCCCCGGGGTTAACACCGGGGAGCTGTTTTTT
NA,TRBJ1-2,TRBD1,TRBV4-1,CASSQWTGAVSDEGYTF,TGCGCCAGCAGCCAGTGGACAGGGGCGGTCTCTGATGAAGGCTACACCTTC
NA,TRBJ2-3,NA,TRBV3-1/TRBV3-2,CASSQGSADTQYF,TGTGCCAGCAGCCAGGGATCAGCGGATACGCAGTATTTT
NA,TRBJ1-2,NA,TRBV7-2,CASSLGRANYGYTF,TGTGCCAGCAGCTTAGGAAGAGCTAACTATGGCTACACCTTC
NA,TRBJ2-6,NA,TRBV19,CASAILETGANVLTF,TGTGCCAGCGCTATTTTGGAAACTGGGGCCAACGTCCTGACTTTC
NA,TRBJ1-4,TRBD1,TRBV19,CASSPQGHDEKLFF,TGTGCCAGTAGCCCACAGGGGCACGATGAAAAACTGTTTTTT
NA,TRBJ2-7,TRBD2,TRBV27,CASRPTGTSGGGYEQYF,TGTGCCAGCCGGCCAACCGGGACTAGCGGAGGGGGCTACGAGCAGTACTTC
once,TRBJ2-1,NA,TRBV10-3,CAITGGARGEQFF,TGTGCCATCACTGGGGGGGCGAGGGGTGAGCAGTTCTTC
NA,TRBJ2-7,TRBD2,TRBV5-1,CASRAEASGRTHEQYF,TGCGCCAGCAGAGCGGAGGCTAGCGGGAGAACCCACGAGCAGTACTTC
NA,TRBJ2-1,NA,TRBV5-1,CASSLASAKGGEQFF,TGCGCCAGCAGCTTGGCCAGCGCCAAGGGTGGTGAGCAGTTCTTC
NA,TRBJ1-5,NA,TRBV30,CAWSVGGRPQHF,TGTGCCTGGAGTGTAGGGGGGAGGCCCCAGCATTTT
NA,TRBJ2-3,NA,TRBV5-8,CASRRGQLGTDTQYF,TGTGCCAGCAGAAGGGGACAACTAGGGACAGATACGCAGTATTTT
NA,TRBJ1-1,TRBD1,TRBV28,CASSPPGTGVNTEAFF,TGTGCCAGCAGTCCACCCGGGACAGGGGTGAACACTGAAGCTTTCTTT
NA,TRBJ1-6,TRBD1,TRBV14,CASSPGTGGFSPLHF,TGTGCCAGCAGCCCCGGGACAGGGGGGTTTTCACCCCTCCACTTT
once,TRBJ1-1,NA,TRBV6-4,CASSETGNTEAFF,TGTGCCAGCAGTGAGACAGGGAACACTGAAGCTTTCTTT
NA,TRBJ2-7,NA,TRBV4-2,CASSQDFGTYEQYF,TGTGCCAGCAGCCAAGATTTCGGTACCTACGAGCAGTACTTC
NA,TRBJ2-3,TRBD2,TRBV7-2,CASSLTPPGLAGHGPTQYF,TGTGCCAGCAGCTTGACCCCCCCCGGGTTAGCGGGACACGGGCCGACGCAGTATTTT
NA,TRBJ2-2,NA,TRBV5-6,CASSLERGNTGELFF,TGTGCCAGCAGCTTGGAAAGGGGGAACACCGGGGAGCTGTTTTTT
NA,TRBJ2-5,TRBD2,TRBV27,CASALAGGPETQYF,TGTGCCAGCGCGCTAGCGGGAGGGCCAGAGACCCAGTACTTC
NA,TRBJ1-1,NA,TRBV2,CASRATGEAFF,TGTGCCAGCAGGGCTACAGGGGAAGCTTTCTTT
NA,TRBJ2-7,TRBD2,TRBV5-1,CASSFTAGEGNEQYF,TGCGCCAGCAGCTTCACCGCGGGAGAGGGGAACGAGCAGTACTTC
NA,TRBJ2-3,NA,TRBV25-1,CASSLSDSDVTDTQYF,TGTGCCAGCAGTCTGTCAGACTCCGATGTCACAGATACGCAGTATTTT
NA,TRBJ2-3,TRBD2,TRBV11-2,CASSLVSGSTDTQYF,TGTGCCAGCAGCTTAGTAAGCGGGAGTACAGATACGCAGTATTTT
NA,TRBJ1-1,TRBD1,TRBV30,CAWNPTGLNTEAFF,TGTGCCTGGAATCCGACAGGGCTGAACACTGAAGCTTTCTTT
NA,TRBJ1-2,TRBD1,TRBV28,CASSGTGTNYGYTF,TGTGCCAGCAGTGGGACAGGTACGAACTATGGCTACACCTTC
NA,TRBJ1-5,NA,TRBV2,CASSKGGSNQPQHF,TGTGCCAGCTCCAAGGGAGGCAGCAATCAGCCCCAGCATTTT